This T cell receptor beta chain was sequenced for a study of blood T cell repertoires in COVID-19. The wider study: The study drew acute and convalescent COVID-19 samples from the United States, Italy and Spain.

Those enrolled in Seattle joined during active infection and were followed longitudinally afterward. A single count supports this clone. This CDR3 has 16 amino acids. In germline, CDR1 is SGHRS, CDR2 YFSETQ. V trimming: 0 bases; J trimming: 3 bases; junction bases outside the gene matches: 4. Authors' processing steps: Reference gene primer amplification gave estimated nucleated cell counts. This table comes from immunoSEQ multiplex PCR, and its TCRdb copy is limited to in-frame clones, with some not included. D and trimming were read from the DNA, whereas the V and J calls and clone size are those reported in that table. The top ten hold approximately 12% of the sample, which has some 290,000 clones, about 90% seen once.

The rearrangement links TRBV5-1 to TRBJ2-3; 10 bases are shared with TRBD2. The receptor was isolated from a woman younger than 45 with COVID-19, enrolled during active disease. Sequencing was carried out using peripheral blood. The chain's CDR3 is CASSLVRSGGTDTQYF. As DNA, the CDR3 is TGCGCCAGCAGCTTGGTCCGTAGCGGGGGGACAGATACGCAGTATTTT.